Below are 23 T cell receptor beta chains sequenced from a single sample in a study of tumor-infiltrating lymphocytes in primary liver carcinoma. Germline DNA was also extracted, while the blood RNA originated from unsorted whole blood. Total RNA (approximately 500 ng) served as template for TCR beta cDNA synthesis primed by a constant-region primer. Slightly modified ARM-PCR served as the procedure for the TCR beta libraries. These libraries came from three rounds of nested multiplex PCR. For approximately 10 cycles apiece, the opening two PCR rounds ran with TRBV1-TRBV30 forward primers and a C-beta reverse primer. TCRdb processed the multiplex PCR reads anew with MiXCR; each CDR3 protein has one entry. The profile shows fewer than 400,000 distinct CDR3 sequences, around three fifths of them singletons. Sequenced: peripheral blood. All receptors derive from a middle-aged man with primary liver carcinoma and hepatitis B virus infection.

Points on this clonotype: One end of the junction does not line up with germline, which may come from a read error. The genes are TRBV10-2 and TRBJ2-5, with D unresolved. CDR1 and CDR2 (germline): WSHSY, SAAADI. The CDR3 has 14 residues. CDR3 loop: CASSGSSRRETQYF. The CDR3 nucleotides read TGTGCCAGCAGTGGTAGTTCCAGACGAGAGACCCAGTACTTC.

As regards this clonotype: No conserved phenylalanine or tryptophan ends this CDR3, so it is likely a read error. The chain carries TRBV11-1 and TRBJ2-7, with D hard to call. The CDR3 runs to 16 residues. Germline values: CDR1 SGHAT, CDR2 FQDESV (reference sequence). V shed 1 base and J shed 3 bases, with 16 bases lying between them. CDR3 in amino acids: CASSLGFRLFDYEQYS. CDR3 sequence (DNA): TGTGCCAGCAGCTTAGGGTTCCGGCTATTTGACTACGAGCAGTACTCC.

This chain joins TRBV12-3 or TRBV12-4 and TRBJ1-5, with a tentative D call TRBD1 (5 bases). The V gene lost 7 bases and the J gene lost 9 bases, with 13 bases spanning the gap. The CDR3 sequence is 12 residues long. CDR3 sequence reads: CASTDEQGPQHF. The CDR3, as DNA: TGTGCCAGCACGGACGAGCAGGGGCCCCAGCATTTT.

A word on this clonotype: As the CDR3 is not closed by the conserved phenylalanine or tryptophan, this likely results from a read error. The rearrangement uses TRBV28 and TRBJ1-2; D is ambiguous. The germline V gene encodes CDR1 MDHEN and CDR2 SYDVKM. The CDR3 covers 12 residues. V lost 6 bases, J lost 9 bases, and 14 bases lay in between. The CDR3 nucleotides are TGTGCCAGCAGCCCCCTAGTGCCACGCTACACCATC. Translation: CASSPLVPRYTI.

This clonotype was detected only once. Compared with germline, one end of the junction differs, possibly owing to a read error. The chain links TRBV11-1 to TRBJ2-1, with TRBD2 identical over 8 bases. Germline lookup yields CDR1 SGHAT and CDR2 FQDESV (reference sequence). The CDR3 spans 15 residues. The CDR3 here is CASSFSGTTYSEQFF. The CDR3 DNA reads as TGTGCCAGCAGCTTTAGCGGGACCACCTACAGTGAGCAGTTCTTC.

A note on this clonotype: This may stem from a read error, because a much larger clone lies one nucleotide away. The chain recombines TRBV29-1 with TRBJ2-1; 7 positions agree with TRBD1. The V gene's germline CDR1 is SQVTM and CDR2 ANQGSEA. The CDR3 has 13 residues. The CDR3 DNA follows: TGCAGCGCTGAAAGGGACAGACACAATGAGCAGTTCTTC. It specifies CSAERDRHNEQFF.

Regarding this clonotype: This could be a read error, since a much larger clone is one nucleotide away. The rearrangement links TRBV29-1 to TRBJ2-3, with 7 bases that match TRBD2. This CDR3 spans 15 amino acids. Germline loops: CDR1 SQVTM, CDR2 ANQGSEA. This CDR3 is CSVVWGGDSIDTQYF. Here the CDR3 DNA reads TGCAGCGTTGTGTGGGGAGGGGATAGCATAGATACGCAGTATTTT.

With respect to this clonotype: Given a much more abundant clone one base away, this may be a read error. CDR3 nucleotide sequence: TGTGCCAGCAATCTCGACTCCACTGAAGCTTTCTTT. Amino acid sequence: CASNLDSTEAFF. The chain couples TRBV6-1 to TRBJ1-1; D not certain. The CDR3 has 12 residues. Per germline, CDR1 MNHNS and CDR2 SASEGT. Between the trimmed V and J ends, which lost 7 bases and 4 bases, there was a span of 10 bases.

The chain uses TRBV20-1 and TRBJ2-3; D possibly corresponds to TRBD2 (6 bases). With 3 bases removed from V and 6 bases from J, the gap between germline ends came to 13 bases. In germline, CDR1 is DFQATT, CDR2 SNEGSKA (reference sequence). The CDR3 is made up of 13 amino acids. In DNA form, the CDR3 reads TGCAGTGCTAGGGACGGGAGCGAGGATACGCAGTATTTT. The encoded protein is CSARDGSEDTQYF.

As for this clonotype: A much more abundant neighbour one base away suggests this may be a read error. This chain joins TRBV6-1 and TRBJ2-6; tentative D call: TRBD2 (7 bases). The CDR3 is 17 residues long. CDR1 and CDR2 (germline): MNHNS, SASEGT. CDR3 DNA: TGTGCCAGCAGTGAAGGCTGGGGGGGCTCTGGGACCAACGTCCTGACTTTC. Protein sequence: CASSEGWGGSGTNVLTF.

This clonotype appeared a few times. The gene calls are TRBV7-8 and TRBJ2-7; D remains unclear. This CDR3 is 14 amino acids long. V lost 6 bases and J lost 0, with 12 bases in between. The germline V gene has CDR1 SGHVS and CDR2 FQNEAQ. CDR3 sequence reads: CASRGFPNSYEQYF. The DNA for the CDR3 is TGTGCCAGCAGGGGTTTCCCGAACTCCTACGAGCAGTACTTC.

With respect to this clonotype: This may come from a read error, since a much larger clone is one base off. V and J are TRBV6-2 or TRBV6-3 and TRBJ2-2; D gene uncertain. CDR1 is MNHEY and CDR2 is SVGEGT in the germline V gene. CDR3 size: 13 residues. The CDR3 loop is CACSYFQAGELFF. The CDR3 DNA follows: TGTGCCTGCAGTTACTTCCAGGCCGGGGAGCTGTTTTTT.

As concerns this clonotype: This clone may be a read error of a much larger clone one base away. The chain couples TRBV12-3 or TRBV12-4 to TRBJ2-7, with D unclear. This CDR3 is built from 14 residues. The CDR3 region has the DNA TGTGCCAGCAGTCCAAGGACCGGTACCTACGAGCGGTACTTC. This sequence encodes CASSPRTGTYERYF.

J is TRBJ2-3 and V is TRBV5-1, with D possibly being TRBD2 (6 bases). The CDR3 consists of 14 residues. Germline loops: CDR1 SGHRS, CDR2 YFSETQ. V was trimmed by 4 bases and J by 3 bases, leaving 12 bases between them. The CDR3 DNA reads TGCGCCAGCAGCCTAGGGACTTTAACAGATACGCAGTATTTT. Its protein product is CASSLGTLTDTQYF.

Note on this clonotype: A read error may be the cause here, since a much bigger clone is one base away. V usage is TRBV7-9 and J usage is TRBJ2-1; unclear D gene. This CDR3 contains 13 residues. The V gene lost 11 bases and the J gene lost 8 bases, with 19 bases spanning the gap. Germline values: CDR1 SEHNR, CDR2 FQNEAQ (reference sequence). CDR3 residues: CASHSELSYEQFF. DNA for the CDR3: TGTGCCTCACACTCTGAACTTTCATATGAGCAGTTCTTC.

This clonotype was seen ten or more times. The chain uses TRBV6-2 or TRBV6-3 and TRBJ2-5; tentative D call: TRBD2 (6 bases). V dropped 6 bases and J dropped 5 bases, with 13 bases sitting between them. The CDR3 spans 13 residues. Germline CDR1 is MNHEY and CDR2 is SVGEGT. The CDR3 protein is CASRATSLETQYF. Written as DNA, the CDR3 is TGTGCCAGCAGAGCGACTAGTTTGGAGACCCAGTACTTC.

About this clonotype itself: Just one base apart from a much larger clone, this may be a read error. The V and J genes are TRBV6-2 or TRBV6-3 and TRBJ2-6; D possibly corresponds to TRBD1 (5 bases). V was trimmed by 4 bases and J by 4 bases, leaving 11 bases between them. This CDR3 spans 15 amino acids. The germline gives CDR1 MNHEY, CDR2 SVGEGT. In DNA form, the CDR3 reads TGTGCCAGCAGTTTAGGGGTCGCAGGGGCCAACGTCCTGACTTTC. This gives the protein CASSLGVAGANVLTF.

Regarding this clonotype: This may arise from a read error, as a much more abundant clone is one base away. The chain carries TRBV6-2 or TRBV6-3 and TRBJ2-7, with 9 positions matching TRBD1. Per germline, CDR1 MNHEY and CDR2 SVGEGT. The CDR3 has 15 residues. The CDR3 is CASSRPGQGVYERYF. Here the CDR3 DNA reads TGTGCCAGCTCCCGACCGGGACAGGGTGTGTACGAGCGGTACTTC.

Only a few counts were recorded for this clonotype. This sequence joins TRBV28 and TRBJ1-5; D perhaps matches TRBD1 (5 bases). With 3 bases removed from V and 9 bases from J, the gap between germline ends came to 18 bases. The CDR3 has 15 amino acids. Germline V lookup: CDR1 MDHEN, CDR2 SYDVKM. The CDR3 protein is CASSLTNPGPRPQHF. CDR3 nucleotide sequence: TGTGCCAGCAGTTTGACAAACCCAGGGCCTCGGCCCCAGCATTTT. The whole variable domain, filled in from reference TRBV28 and TRBJ1-5, reads DVKVTQSSRYLVKRTGEKVFLECVQDMDHENMFWYRQDPGLGLRLIYFSYDVKMKEKGDIPEGYSVSREKKERFSLILESASTNQTSMYLCASSLTNPGPRPQHFGDGTRLSIL.

J is TRBJ2-1 and V is TRBV7-8, with 9 nucleotides matching TRBD2. Germline V gives CDR1 SGHVS, CDR2 FQNEAQ. Trimming cost V 5 bases and J 9 bases; bases outside gene matches: 8. This CDR3 is 14 amino acids long. The CDR3 is CASSRGQAGGEQFF. CDR3 sequence (DNA): TGTGCCAGCAGCCGGGGGCAAGCGGGAGGTGAGCAGTTCTTC.

This clonotype was seen only once. Given a much more abundant clone one base away, this may be a read error. The CDR3 loop reads CVSSKTGANTGELFF. The CDR3, as DNA: TGTGTCAGCAGCAAGACAGGGGCGAACACCGGGGAGCTGTTTTTT. The genes are TRBV5-5 and TRBJ2-2; 8 bases match TRBD1. Germline V gives CDR1 SGHKS, CDR2 YYEKEE (reference sequence). This CDR3 is 15 amino acids long.

About this clonotype: One junction end disagrees with the germline gene, perhaps due to a read error. The chain is built from TRBV4-1 and TRBJ1-5, with D possibly TRBD1 on 5 matching bases. CDR3 length equals 16 residues. CDR1 and CDR2 (germline): MGHRA, YSYEKL. CDR3 in DNA: TGCGCCAGCAGCCAAGATTGGCAGGGAATTTTTCAGTCCCAGCATTTT. Its protein product is CASSQDWQGIFQSQHF.

The rearrangement links TRBV29-1 to TRBJ2-6; no clear D. Trimming stripped 6 bases from V and 3 bases from J, with 12 bases between. The germline V gene has CDR1 SQVTM and CDR2 ANQGSEA. The CDR3 totals 14 residues. The CDR3 loop reads CSVVTWVGANVLTF. The DNA for the CDR3 is TGCAGCGTCGTCACATGGGTTGGGGCCAACGTCCTGACTTTC.